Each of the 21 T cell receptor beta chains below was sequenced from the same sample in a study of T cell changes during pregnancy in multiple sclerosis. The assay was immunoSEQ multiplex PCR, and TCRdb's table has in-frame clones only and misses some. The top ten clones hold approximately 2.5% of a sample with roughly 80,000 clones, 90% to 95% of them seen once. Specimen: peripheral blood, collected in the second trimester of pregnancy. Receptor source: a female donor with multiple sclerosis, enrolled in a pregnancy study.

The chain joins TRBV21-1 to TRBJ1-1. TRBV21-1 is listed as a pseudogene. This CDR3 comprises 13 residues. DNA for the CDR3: TGTGCCAGCAGCAAAATAACCGGCACTGAAGCTTTCTTT. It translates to CASSKITGTEAFF.

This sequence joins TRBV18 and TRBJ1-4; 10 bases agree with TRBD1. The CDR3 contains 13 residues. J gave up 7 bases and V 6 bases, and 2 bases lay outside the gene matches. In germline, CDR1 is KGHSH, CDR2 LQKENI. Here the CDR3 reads CASSGQGTEKLFF. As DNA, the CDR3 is TGTGCCAGCTCGGGACAGGGGACTGAAAAACTGTTTTTT.

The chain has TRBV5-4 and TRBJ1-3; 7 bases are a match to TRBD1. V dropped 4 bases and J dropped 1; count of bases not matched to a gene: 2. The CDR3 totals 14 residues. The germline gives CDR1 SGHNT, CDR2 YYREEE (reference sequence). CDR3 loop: CASSRDSSGNTIYF. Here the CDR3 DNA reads TGTGCCAGCAGCCGGGACAGTTCTGGAAACACCATATATTTT.

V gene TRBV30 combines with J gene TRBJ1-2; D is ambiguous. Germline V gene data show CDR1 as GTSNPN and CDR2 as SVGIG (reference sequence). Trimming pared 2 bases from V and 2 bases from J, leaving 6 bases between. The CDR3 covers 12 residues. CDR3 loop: CAWSPLNYGYTF. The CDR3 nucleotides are TGTGCCTGGAGTCCCTTAAACTATGGCTACACCTTC.

The CDR3 reads CASSYARGGGETQYF. CDR3 DNA sequence: TGTGCCAGCAGTTACGCCCGGGGGGGCGGGGAGACCCAGTACTTC. The gene calls are TRBV7-9 and TRBJ2-5; 8 bases line up with TRBD2. The J segment lost 5 bases and the V segment lost 6 bases, leaving 11 bases of the junction unmatched. Germline loops: CDR1 SEHNR, CDR2 FQNEAQ (reference sequence). The CDR3 is made up of 15 amino acids.

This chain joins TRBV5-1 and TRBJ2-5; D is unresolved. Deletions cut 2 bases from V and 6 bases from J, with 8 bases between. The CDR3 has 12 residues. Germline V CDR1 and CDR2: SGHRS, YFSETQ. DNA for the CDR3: TGCGCCAGCAGCTTCGGTATGCAGACCCAGTACTTC. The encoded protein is CASSFGMQTQYF.

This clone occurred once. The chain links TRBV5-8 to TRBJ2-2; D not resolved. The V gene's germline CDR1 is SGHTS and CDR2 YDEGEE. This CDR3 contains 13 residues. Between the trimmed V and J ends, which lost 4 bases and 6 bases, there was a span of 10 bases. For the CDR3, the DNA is TGTGCCAGCAGCCCAGACATTGCCGGGGAGCTGTTTTTT. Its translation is CASSPDIAGELFF.

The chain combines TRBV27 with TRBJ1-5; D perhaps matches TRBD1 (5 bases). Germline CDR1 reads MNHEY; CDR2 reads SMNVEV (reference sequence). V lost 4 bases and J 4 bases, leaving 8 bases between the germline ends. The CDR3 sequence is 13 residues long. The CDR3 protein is CASSSYRNQPQHF. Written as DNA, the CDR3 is TGTGCCAGCAGTTCCTACAGGAATCAGCCCCAGCATTTT.

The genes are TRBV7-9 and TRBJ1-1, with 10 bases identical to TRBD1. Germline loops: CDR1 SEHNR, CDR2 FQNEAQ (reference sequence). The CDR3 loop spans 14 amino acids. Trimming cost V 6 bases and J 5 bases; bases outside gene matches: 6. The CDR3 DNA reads TGTGCCAGCAGACCAGACAGGGGGCTTACTGAAGCTTTCTTT. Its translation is CASRPDRGLTEAFF.

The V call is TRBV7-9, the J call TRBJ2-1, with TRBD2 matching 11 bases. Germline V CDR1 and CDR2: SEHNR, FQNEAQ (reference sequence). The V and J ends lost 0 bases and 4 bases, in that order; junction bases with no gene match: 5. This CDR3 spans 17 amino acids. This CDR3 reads CASSLAPSGGRYNEQFF. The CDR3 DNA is TGTGCCAGCAGCTTAGCCCCTAGCGGGGGGCGTTACAATGAGCAGTTCTTC.

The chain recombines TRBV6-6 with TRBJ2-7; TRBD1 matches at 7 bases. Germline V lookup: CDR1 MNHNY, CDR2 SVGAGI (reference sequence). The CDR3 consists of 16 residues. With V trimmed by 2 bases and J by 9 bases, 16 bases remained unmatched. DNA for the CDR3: TGTGCCAGCAGTTACCCGAGAGGGACAGAAGCGATTGCGCAGTACTTC. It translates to CASSYPRGTEAIAQYF.

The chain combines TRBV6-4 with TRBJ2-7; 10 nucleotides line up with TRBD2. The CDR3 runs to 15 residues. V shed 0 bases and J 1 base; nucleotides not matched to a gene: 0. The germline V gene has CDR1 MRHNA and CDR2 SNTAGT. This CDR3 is CASSDSSGGSYEQYF. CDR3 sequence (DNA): TGTGCCAGCAGTGACTCTAGCGGGGGGTCCTACGAGCAGTACTTC.

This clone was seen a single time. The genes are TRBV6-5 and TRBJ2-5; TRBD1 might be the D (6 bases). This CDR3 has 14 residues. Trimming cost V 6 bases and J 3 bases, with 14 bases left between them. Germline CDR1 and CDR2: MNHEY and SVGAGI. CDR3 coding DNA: TGTGCCAGCAGACCTCCGGGACAAAAAGAGACCCAGTACTTC. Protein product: CASRPPGQKETQYF.

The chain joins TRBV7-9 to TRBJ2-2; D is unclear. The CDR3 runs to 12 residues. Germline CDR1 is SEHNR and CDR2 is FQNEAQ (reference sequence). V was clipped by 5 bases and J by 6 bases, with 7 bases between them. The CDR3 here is CASSRGSGELFF. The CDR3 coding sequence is TGTGCCAGCAGCAGAGGTTCCGGGGAGCTGTTTTTT.

The CDR3 nucleotides are TGTGCCAGCAGTTATGGGGGGGCGCCGGGGACCGGGGAGCTGTTTTTT. Its translation is CASSYGGAPGTGELFF. V is TRBV6-6 and J is TRBJ2-2; TRBD2 is a possible D gene (7 bases). Trimming cost V 3 bases and J 5 bases, with 16 bases left between them. Germline V gene data show CDR1 as MNHNY and CDR2 as SVGAGI (reference sequence). The CDR3 extends over 16 amino acids.

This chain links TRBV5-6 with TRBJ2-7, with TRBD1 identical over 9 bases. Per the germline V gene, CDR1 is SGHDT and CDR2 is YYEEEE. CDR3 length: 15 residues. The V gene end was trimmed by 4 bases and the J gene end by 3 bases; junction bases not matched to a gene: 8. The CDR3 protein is CASSRRGQGYYEQYF. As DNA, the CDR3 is TGTGCCAGCAGCCGACGGGGACAGGGATACTACGAGCAGTACTTC.

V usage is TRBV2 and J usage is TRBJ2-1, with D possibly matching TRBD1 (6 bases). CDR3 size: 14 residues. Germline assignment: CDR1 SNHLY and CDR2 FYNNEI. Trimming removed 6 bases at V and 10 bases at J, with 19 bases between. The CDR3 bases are TGTGCCAGCAGCGGACAGCCGCCCCCTTCAGAGCAGTTCTTC. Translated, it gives CASSGQPPPSEQFF. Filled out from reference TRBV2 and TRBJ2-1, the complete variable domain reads EPEVTQTPSHQVTQMGQEVILRCVPISNHLYFYWYRQILGQKVEFLVSFYNNEISEKSEIFDDQFSVERPDGSNFTLKIRSTKLEDSAMYFCASSGQPPPSEQFFGPGTRLTVL.

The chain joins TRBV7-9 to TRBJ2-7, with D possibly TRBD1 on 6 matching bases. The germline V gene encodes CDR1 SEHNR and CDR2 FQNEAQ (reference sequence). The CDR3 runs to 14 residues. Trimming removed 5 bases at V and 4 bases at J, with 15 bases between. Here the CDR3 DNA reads TGTGCCAGCAGCGCCGGGACAAAAACGTACGAGCAGTACTTC. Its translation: CASSAGTKTYEQYF.

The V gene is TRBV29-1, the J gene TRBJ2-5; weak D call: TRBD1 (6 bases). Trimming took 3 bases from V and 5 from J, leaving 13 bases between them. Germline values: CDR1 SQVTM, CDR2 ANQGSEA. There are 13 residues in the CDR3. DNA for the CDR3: TGCAGCGTTGACGACAGGTTCCGGGAGACCCAGTACTTC. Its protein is CSVDDRFRETQYF. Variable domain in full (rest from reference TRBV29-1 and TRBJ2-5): SAVISQKPSRDICQRGTSLTIQCQVDSQVTMMFWYRQQPGQSLTLIATANQGSEATYESGFVIDKFPISRPNLTFSTLTVSNMSPEDSSIYLCSVDDRFRETQYFGPGTRLLVL.

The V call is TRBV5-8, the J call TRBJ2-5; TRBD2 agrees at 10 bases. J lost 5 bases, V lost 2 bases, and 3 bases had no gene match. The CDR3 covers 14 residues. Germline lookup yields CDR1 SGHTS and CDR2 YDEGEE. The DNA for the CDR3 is TGTGCCAGCAGCTTCCTAGCGGGAGCGGAGACCCAGTACTTC. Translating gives CASSFLAGAETQYF.

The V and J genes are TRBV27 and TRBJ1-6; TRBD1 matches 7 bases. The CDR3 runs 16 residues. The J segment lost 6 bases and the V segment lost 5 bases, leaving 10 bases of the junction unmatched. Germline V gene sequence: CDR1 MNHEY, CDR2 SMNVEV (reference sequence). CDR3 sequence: CASSVSTGLRNSPLHF. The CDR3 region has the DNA TGTGCCAGCAGTGTTTCGACAGGGCTCCGTAATTCACCCCTCCACTTT.